Below, 10 T cell receptor beta chains from the same sample are listed, as sequenced in a study of control samples from healthy donors and cancer patients. TCRdb's table, derived via immunoSEQ multiplex PCR, lists solely in-frame clones and lacks some. The table includes about 410,000 clones, around 90% detected once. Sequencing was performed on PBMCs. The receptors derive from a man aged 40-55 years with head and neck cancer.

This rearrangement joins TRBV14 to TRBJ2-2; TRBD2 agrees at 9 bases. The CDR3 is 16 residues long. Germline assignment: CDR1 SGHDN and CDR2 FVKESK. V shed 3 bases, J shed 3 bases, and the junction held 5 bases outside the gene matches. The CDR3 coding sequence is TGTGCCAGCAGCCAGAGCGGGGGGCCTTACACCGGGGAGCTGTTTTTT. Translated, it gives CASSQSGGPYTGELFF.

The CDR3 region has the DNA TGTGCCAGCAGTCCCAGGCACAGCACCTACAATGAGCAGTTCTTC. Its protein is CASSPRHSTYNEQFF. V is TRBV6-2 or TRBV6-3 and J is TRBJ2-1; D remains ambiguous. Trimming pared 5 bases from V and 2 bases from J, leaving 13 bases between. There are 15 residues in the CDR3. Looked up from germline, CDR1 is MNHEY and CDR2 is SVGEGT.

This chain links TRBV2 with TRBJ1-1; D is possibly TRBD1 (5 bases). Germline V gene data show CDR1 as SNHLY and CDR2 as FYNNEI. CDR3 length equals 13 residues. The germline V and J ends were trimmed by 6 bases and 1 base, with 9 bases remaining between them. In DNA form, the CDR3 reads TGTGCCAGCAGCATTGACAGGAACACTGAAGCTTTCTTT. It specifies CASSIDRNTEAFF.

V gene TRBV5-1 combines with J gene TRBJ2-3, with TRBD1 matching 7 bases. The J segment lost 14 bases and the V segment lost 0 bases, leaving 9 bases of the junction unmatched. From germline, CDR1 is SGHRS and CDR2 YFSETQ. The CDR3 is made up of 13 amino acids. This CDR3 reads CASSLAGEGGRYF. In DNA, the CDR3 is TGCGCCAGCAGCTTGGCCGGGGAAGGGGGCCGGTATTTT.

The chain uses TRBV19 and TRBJ2-3; D not resolved. The germline CDR1 and CDR2 sequences are LNHDA and SQIVND (reference sequence). V lost 4 bases, J lost 2 bases, and 10 bases lay in between. The CDR3 has 14 residues. The CDR3 protein is CASSTTTFTDTQYF. The CDR3 nucleotides read TGTGCCAGTAGTACGACGACGTTCACAGATACGCAGTATTTT.

A remark on this clone: A junction end diverges from the germline sequence, so it may reflect a read error. The chain joins TRBV28 to TRBJ1-2, with 12 bases aligning to TRBD1. CDR3 length: 16 amino acids. Germline loops: CDR1 MDHEN, CDR2 SYDVKM. The CDR3 here is CASSPGTGGFFYDYTF. In nucleotides, the CDR3 is TGTGCCAGCAGTCCCGGGACAGGGGGCTTTTTCTATGACTACACCTTC.

The chain links TRBV4-3 to TRBJ1-5; no clear D. Trimming took 0 bases from V and 6 from J, leaving 6 bases between them. The CDR3 length is 13 residues. Germline V gene data show CDR1 as LGHNA and CDR2 as YSLEER. This CDR3 is CASSQEVRQPQHF. Here the CDR3 DNA reads TGCGCCAGCAGCCAAGAGGTCCGTCAGCCCCAGCATTTT.

The genes are TRBV18 and TRBJ2-2; 7 nucleotides agree with TRBD2. The CDR3 runs 16 residues. The V and J ends lost 4 bases and 0 bases, in that order; junction bases with no gene match: 5. Germline V CDR1 and CDR2: KGHSH, LQKENI. Here the CDR3 DNA reads TGTGCCAGCTCACTAGGCGGGAGCTCGAACACCGGGGAGCTGTTTTTT. As protein: CASSLGGSSNTGELFF.

The V and J genes are TRBV28 and TRBJ2-7; D could derive from TRBD1 or TRBD2 (5 bases each). CDR3 length: 14 amino acids. The germline V gene encodes CDR1 MDHEN and CDR2 SYDVKM. V was cut by 6 bases and J by 6 bases, with 18 bases left in between. CDR3 protein: CASRRGVAWGEQYF. CDR3 DNA sequence: TGTGCCAGCAGGAGAGGGGTAGCGTGGGGCGAGCAGTACTTC.

The chain recombines TRBV6-2 or TRBV6-3 with TRBJ2-5; D gene unclear. The CDR3 spans 14 residues. V was cut by 4 bases and J by 4 bases, with 13 bases left in between. The germline gives CDR1 MNHEY, CDR2 SVGEGT. CDR3 in amino acids: CASSLLSVGETQYF. CDR3 nucleotides: TGTGCCAGCAGTTTACTCTCGGTGGGAGAGACCCAGTACTTC.